This entry features one T cell receptor beta chain sequence. This sample is part of a study of identical twins. TCRdb passed the 5' RACE reads through MiXCR, listing each CDR3 protein once. Among approximately 700,000 distinct CDR3 sequences listed, 18% were seen once. The CDR3 totals 11 residues. Per the germline V gene, CDR1 is DFQATT and CDR2 is SNEGSKA (reference sequence). The V end was cut by 2 bases, the J end by 6 bases, with 7 bases between. Another study also made use of these data, one on T cells expressing NK-cell markers.

This receptor was obtained from a woman under 30 in good health. The chain employs TRBV20-1 and TRBJ1-1; D unclear. The material sequenced was PBMCs. The CDR3 region has the DNA TGCAGTGCTAGAATGAGTTCTGAAGCTTTCTTT. Its translation is CSARMSSEAFF.